The 9 T cell receptor beta chains below were found in one sample sequenced in a study of CD8 T cells in ankylosing spondylitis. Using its own MiXCR run on the 5' RACE reads, TCRdb lists one record per CDR3 protein. Of under 15,000 distinct CDR3 sequences listed, under 3.5% are singletons. The specimen sequenced was blood, either unsorted or a sorted T cell fraction (not recorded which). The receptors derive from a male donor with ankylosing spondylitis or in good health (not recorded which).

This clonotype occurred many times. Written as DNA, the CDR3 is TGTGCCAGCAGCGTAGGCGGGTCTAGCGTTACGGCAATGGCCTACGAGCAGTACTTC. Protein: CASSVGGSSVTAMAYEQYF. The chain combines TRBV9 with TRBJ2-7; perhaps TRBD2 as D (6 bases). Trimming pared 0 bases from V and 2 bases from J, leaving 24 bases between. CDR1 is SGDLS, CDR2 YYNGEE, per germline. The CDR3 is 19 residues long.

This clonotype was observed at least ten times. The chain couples TRBV9 to TRBJ1-2, with D uncertain. V shed 0 bases and J shed 6 bases, with 12 bases lying between them. Germline V gene lookup returns CDR1 SGDLS and CDR2 YYNGEE. CDR3 size: 14 residues. Here the CDR3 DNA reads TGTGCCAGCAGCGTAGGGGTTAGATATGATGGCTACACCTTC. This gives the protein CASSVGVRYDGYTF.

The V and J genes are TRBV9 and TRBJ2-3, with D possibly TRBD2 on 6 matching bases. Germline V gene lookup returns CDR1 SGDLS and CDR2 YYNGEE. V lost 0 bases to trimming and J lost 0 bases, with 17 bases between them. The CDR3 extends over 18 amino acids. As DNA, the CDR3 is TGTGCCAGCAGCGTAGATCGGGCTCCTAGCGCAAGCACAGATACGCAGTATTTT. Translating gives CASSVDRAPSASTDTQYF.

Ten or more counts support this clonotype. The CDR3 DNA reads TGTGCCAGCAGCGGGGACAGGGTCGGAGAGACCCAGTACTTC. Translated, it gives CASSGDRVGETQYF. The chain combines TRBV9 with TRBJ2-5; the match to TRBD1 covers 9 bases. The CDR3 contains 14 residues. Germline V gives CDR1 SGDLS, CDR2 YYNGEE. V lost 3 bases, J lost 4 bases, and 4 bases stayed unmatched. The entire variable domain, with the rest obtained from reference TRBV9 and TRBJ2-5, is as follows: DSGVTQTPKHLITATGQRVTLRCSPRSGDLSVYWYQQSLDQGLQFLIQYYNGEERAKGNILERFSAQQFPDLHSELNLSSLELGDSALYFCASSGDRVGETQYFGPGTRLLVL.

This clonotype is deemed medium-sized. The chain has TRBV9 and TRBJ2-1; D may be TRBD2 (7 bases). The CDR3 is 14 amino acids. CDR1 is SGDLS and CDR2 is YYNGEE in the germline V gene. V lost 4 bases and J lost 7, with 15 bases in between. The CDR3 bases are TGTGCCAGCAGCCTACCGGGGGGCAATAATGAGCAGTTCTTC. Encoded protein: CASSLPGGNNEQFF. The whole variable domain, filled in from reference TRBV9 and TRBJ2-1, reads DSGVTQTPKHLITATGQRVTLRCSPRSGDLSVYWYQQSLDQGLQFLIQYYNGEERAKGNILERFSAQQFPDLHSELNLSSLELGDSALYFCASSLPGGNNEQFFGPGTRLTVL.

In its sample, this clonotype was seen many times. The V gene is TRBV9, the J gene TRBJ2-5, with TRBD2 matching 7 bases. CDR1 and CDR2 from the germline V gene are SGDLS and YYNGEE. V shed 0 bases and J 5 bases; nucleotides not matched to a gene: 13. CDR3 length equals 17 residues. The CDR3: CASSVDPSGGGLETQYF. As DNA, the CDR3 is TGTGCCAGCAGCGTAGACCCCTCGGGGGGAGGCTTGGAGACCCAGTACTTC.

This clonotype was recorded at least ten times. The J gene is TRBJ1-1, the V gene TRBV9; D gene unclear. The length of the CDR3 is 14 residues. V shed 3 bases and J shed 3 bases, with 12 bases lying between them. The germline CDR1 and CDR2 sequences are SGDLS and YYNGEE. The CDR3 loop reads CASSGPRVDTEAFF. CDR3 nucleotide sequence: TGTGCCAGCAGCGGGCCGCGGGTCGACACTGAAGCTTTCTTT.

This clonotype was counted at least ten times. V gene TRBV5-3 combines with J gene TRBJ1-5; D is possibly TRBD1 (5 bases). TRBV5-3 has ORF status, its function being uncertain. The CDR3 sequence is 14 residues long. V shed 3 bases and J shed 6 bases, with 13 bases lying between them. For the CDR3, the DNA is TGTGCCAGAAGCTATCGCGGTGGGGGTCAGCCCCAGCATTTT. Translating gives CARSYRGGGQPQHF.

The table lists this clonotype with a few counts. This chain joins TRBV9 and TRBJ2-3, with D perhaps TRBD1 or TRBD2 (7 bases each). CDR3 length equals 17 residues. CDR1 and CDR2 (germline): SGDLS, YYNGEE. V lost 0 bases and J 1 base, leaving 15 bases between the germline ends. CDR3 loop: CASSVGPGGAGTDTQYF. The DNA for the CDR3 is TGTGCCAGCAGCGTAGGACCAGGGGGGGCCGGCACAGATACGCAGTATTTT.